The rows below give T cell receptor beta chains drawn from one sample of a study of blood T cell repertoires in COVID-19. TCRdb keeps only in-frame clones here, not all; method: immunoSEQ multiplex PCR. The table shows approximately 86,000 clones, with around four fifths occurring only once. Specimen: peripheral blood. Source of these receptors: a man aged 50 to 59 with acute or convalescent COVID-19. The CDR3 runs from the conserved cysteine through the conserved F or W. D genes are given only for firm matches. Some rows mark clone size as missing; the rest say once, few, many or name a class of expanded clone.

CDR3 DNA	CDR3 protein	clone size	CDR3 length	V gene	J gene	D gene
TGCGCCAGCAGCCAAGCCCTAGCGAGGGAGACCCAGTACTTC	CASSQALARETQYF	.	14	TRBV4-1	TRBJ2-5	.
TGTGCCAGCTCACCATTGGGGACAGGAGGCACAGATACGCAGTATTTT	CASSPLGTGGTDTQYF	.	16	TRBV18	TRBJ2-3	TRBD1
TGTGCCATCAGCATCGGGACTGAAGCTTTCTTT	CAISIGTEAFF	.	11	TRBV10-3	TRBJ1-1	.
TGTGCCAGCAGCCTCCGATCGGCGGACTACACAGATACGCAGTATTTT	CASSLRSADYTDTQYF	.	16	TRBV7-6	TRBJ2-3	.
TGCGCCAGCAGCTTGGATTCGGCCAGGGCCCTCAATGAGCAGTTCTTC	CASSLDSARALNEQFF	.	16	TRBV5-1	TRBJ2-1	.
TGCGCCAGCAGTAACCAGGGGAGGGGGTATAGCAATCAGCCCCAGCATTTT	CASSNQGRGYSNQPQHF	.	17	TRBV10-1	TRBJ1-5	.
TGTGCAAGTCGCCTTCCCTACTCACTATACAATGAGCAGTTCTTC	CASRLPYSLYNEQFF	.	15	TRBV12-2	TRBJ2-1	.
TGCAGTGCTTTGCGGCGCGAGCAGTACTTC	CSALRREQYF	.	10	TRBV20-1	TRBJ2-7	.
TGTGCCAGCAGACGACCGGGACTGAACAATGAGCAGTTCTTC	CASRRPGLNNEQFF	.	14	TRBV6-5	TRBJ2-1	.
TGTGCCAGCAGCGAGGGACTAGCGGGCCCAAGGGCCCAGTACTTC	CASSEGLAGPRAQYF	few	15	TRBV5-4	TRBJ2-5	TRBD2
TGTGCCAGTAGTACGGGACAGATGAACACTGAAGCTTTCTTT	CASSTGQMNTEAFF	.	14	TRBV19	TRBJ1-1	TRBD1
TGTGCCAGTAGTATATCCCACAGGGGGAACACTGAAGCTTTCTTT	CASSISHRGNTEAFF	.	15	TRBV19	TRBJ1-1	TRBD1
TGTGCCAGCAGTTATGGCGGGATGGGCACTGAAGCTTTCTTT	CASSYGGMGTEAFF	once	14	TRBV6-6	TRBJ1-1	.
TGTGCCAGCAGCTTCAGTTCGGGGTCTGGAAACACCATATATTTT	CASSFSSGSGNTIYF	.	15	TRBV11-2	TRBJ1-3	.
TGTGCCAGCAGCCAAGCCTACCTCGGGCGAGGAGGGGCCTCCTACGAGCAGTACTTC	CASSQAYLGRGGASYEQYF	.	19	TRBV14	TRBJ2-7	.
TGTGCCAGCAGCTTAGCCAACAGGGGAATGTACGCTGGAAACACCATATATTTT	CASSLANRGMYAGNTIYF	.	18	TRBV7-9	TRBJ1-3	TRBD1
TGTGCCAGCAGTTACTCGTCCTCCAGGGGTGTGGATACGCAGTATTTT	CASSYSSSRGVDTQYF	.	16	TRBV6-5	TRBJ2-3	.
TGTGCCAGCGAACAACTGTCGGGGTTTCGCAATCAGCCCCAGCATTTT	CASEQLSGFRNQPQHF	.	16	TRBV28	TRBJ1-5	.
TGTGCCAGCAGCAAAGACTGGACAGATACGCAGTATTTT	CASSKDWTDTQYF	.	13	TRBV2	TRBJ2-3	.
TGTGCCAGCAGCTTAGAGGGGGGGACCGCGTTC	CASSLEGGTAF	.	11	TRBV7-9	TRBJ1-2	.
TGTGCCAGTAGTCCCGGAGGCTATGGCTACACCTTC	CASSPGGYGYTF	.	12	TRBV19	TRBJ1-2	.
TGTGCCAGCACCATAGCAGGACAGGGGGTCGGCTACACCTTC	CASTIAGQGVGYTF	.	14	TRBV5-5	TRBJ1-2	TRBD1
TGTGCCAGCAGCCCTAGCGGGTCAGGGAACAATGAGCAGTTCTTC	CASSPSGSGNNEQFF	once	15	TRBV3-1/TRBV3-2	TRBJ2-1	TRBD2
TGTGCCAGCAGTTATCGGGTGACCATGAACACTGAAGCTTTCTTT	CASSYRVTMNTEAFF	.	15	TRBV6-5	TRBJ1-1	.
TGTGCCAGCTCACTTTCAGGGGTTACCACCTACGAGCAGTACTTC	CASSLSGVTTYEQYF	.	15	TRBV18	TRBJ2-7	.
TGTGCCAGCAGCCAAGGGGGGCAGCTTAATGAAAAACTGTTTTTT	CASSQGGQLNEKLFF	medium-sized	15	TRBV4-2	TRBJ1-4	.